Following are 17 T cell receptor beta chains from one sample sequenced in a study of glioma-infiltrating T cells after dendritic cell vaccination listed by TCRdb under 2016. To prepare the library, the immunoSEQ multiplex PCR assay was applied. TCRdb obtained this table from immuneACCESS and retained in-frame rearrangements with V and J assigned. These tables miss some clones; where compared with another copy, unresolved V genes account for less than half of the shortfall, and the remainder is unexplained. The table for this sample lists approximately 62,000 clones; 86% of them were counted only once. The ten most abundant clones make up 9.5% to 13% of the sample. The sample's time point label is to be understood as: after dendritic cell vaccination, including at tumor progression/relapse. The sequences come from blood, collected after dendritic cell vaccination. These receptors all stem from a human donor with glioblastoma.

This clone showed up just a few times. The V gene is TRBV6-6, the J gene TRBJ2-1, with TRBD2 matching over 9 bases. With V trimmed by 6 bases and J by 1 base, 4 bases remained unmatched. Germline CDR1 and CDR2: MNHNY and SVGAGI (reference sequence). This CDR3 contains 15 residues. The CDR3 sequence is CASSPTSGSYNEQFF. The CDR3 DNA reads TGTGCCAGCAGCCCTACTAGCGGGTCCTACAATGAGCAGTTCTTC.

This clone appeared a single time. This chain links TRBV2 with TRBJ2-2; 7 positions match TRBD2. The CDR3 consists of 15 residues. Germline CDR1 SNHLY, CDR2 FYNNEI. V was pared by 4 bases and J by 4 bases, with 6 bases of the junction left unmatched. Written as DNA, the CDR3 is TGTGCCAGCAGTGTTAGGGGAGGGACCACCGGGGAGCTGTTTTTT. It specifies CASSVRGGTTGELFF.

The V call is TRBV9, the J call TRBJ1-3; 9 bases are a match to TRBD1. The V gene end was trimmed by 3 bases and the J gene end by 4 bases; junction bases not matched to a gene: 2. The CDR3 is 14 amino acids. In germline, CDR1 is SGDLS, CDR2 YYNGEE. Here the CDR3 reads CASSAGTGGNTIYF. The DNA for the CDR3 is TGTGCCAGCAGCGCCGGGACAGGGGGAAACACCATATATTTT.

The chain employs TRBV9 and TRBJ2-3; the match to TRBD2 covers 8 bases. Germline trimming cut 4 bases from V and 0 bases from J; bases unmatched to any gene: 10. CDR1 is SGDLS and CDR2 is YYNGEE in the germline V gene. This CDR3 contains 17 residues. The CDR3 region has the DNA TGTGCCAGCAGCAAACACGGACTAGCAGCTAGCACAGATACGCAGTATTTT. It codes for CASSKHGLAASTDTQYF.

This CDR3 is CASSFPGYGYTF. In DNA, the CDR3 is TGTGCCAGCAGCTTTCCAGGGTATGGCTACACCTTC. The J gene is TRBJ1-2, the V gene TRBV7-9; D is perhaps TRBD1 (5 bases). Per the germline V gene, CDR1 is SEHNR and CDR2 is FQNEAQ (reference sequence). CDR3 length: 12 residues. V was pared by 3 bases and J by 5 bases, with 7 bases between.

There are a few counts of this clone. The V and J genes are TRBV6-5 and TRBJ2-7; weak D call: TRBD1 (5 bases). The CDR3 consists of 15 residues. From germline, CDR1 is MNHEY and CDR2 SVGAGI. Trimming shortened V by 5 bases and J by 1 base, and 15 bases separated the two germline ends. The CDR3 DNA reads as TGTGCCAGCAGTCCCCTAGGGGCCGGATCCTACGAGCAGTACTTC. Translated, it gives CASSPLGAGSYEQYF.

The chain is built from TRBV4-3 and TRBJ1-5; TRBD1 agrees at 9 bases. The CDR3 consists of 15 residues. In germline, CDR1 is LGHNA, CDR2 YSLEER. Trimming cost V 2 bases and J 8 bases; bases outside gene matches: 7. The CDR3 sequence is CASSQRQGQGEPQHF. The CDR3 coding sequence is TGCGCCAGCAGCCAAAGACAGGGACAGGGAGAGCCCCAGCATTTT.

This chain links TRBV9 with TRBJ2-7; the match to TRBD1 covers 9 bases. The CDR3 has 16 amino acids. Germline V lookup: CDR1 SGDLS, CDR2 YYNGEE. The J segment lost 6 bases and the V segment lost 3 bases, leaving 13 bases of the junction unmatched. In DNA form, the CDR3 reads TGTGCCAGCAGCGCCCGAGTGGGGACAGGGTATGTCGAGCAGTACTTC. Translated: CASSARVGTGYVEQYF. Variable domain in full (rest from reference TRBV9 and TRBJ2-7): DSGVTQTPKHLITATGQRVTLRCSPRSGDLSVYWYQQSLDQGLQFLIQYYNGEERAKGNILERFSAQQFPDLHSELNLSSLELGDSALYFCASSARVGTGYVEQYFGPGTRLTVT.

The chain joins TRBV18 to TRBJ2-7; D is possibly TRBD2 (7 bases). CDR3 length equals 14 residues. The germline V gene encodes CDR1 KGHSH and CDR2 LQKENI. V was cut by 6 bases and J by 2 bases, with 14 bases left in between. The CDR3 DNA reads TGTGCCAGCTCGGCCACGGGGGGCCCCTACGAGCAGTACTTC. Protein: CASSATGGPYEQYF.

The chain links TRBV5-1 to TRBJ1-1; D perhaps matches TRBD1 (5 bases). This CDR3 region has 14 residues. V lost 0 bases to trimming and J lost 8 bases, with 14 bases between them. Germline loops: CDR1 SGHRS, CDR2 YFSETQ. The CDR3: CASSLAPGGTEAFF. CDR3 nucleotides: TGCGCCAGCAGCTTGGCCCCGGGGGGAACGGAAGCTTTCTTT.

The chain uses TRBV7-9 and TRBJ2-2; TRBD1 agrees at 9 bases. CDR3 length equals 15 residues. Germline V gives CDR1 SEHNR, CDR2 FQNEAQ (reference sequence). The V and J ends lost 4 bases and 7 bases, in that order; junction bases with no gene match: 7. In nucleotides, the CDR3 is TGTGCCAGCAGCTATTGGACAGGGGATAACGGGGAGCTGTTTTTT. It encodes CASSYWTGDNGELFF.

The chain combines TRBV19 with TRBJ2-1; possibly TRBD2 for D (5 bases). CDR1 and CDR2 (germline): LNHDA, SQIVND (reference sequence). The CDR3 has 14 residues. V was trimmed by 8 bases and J by 3 bases, leaving 14 bases between them. CDR3: CASVREYGYNEQFF. The CDR3 region has the DNA TGTGCCAGTGTGAGGGAATATGGCTACAATGAGCAGTTCTTC.

There are a few counts of this clone. The chain recombines TRBV27 with TRBJ1-2; TRBD1 aligns across 7 bases. Trimming took 3 bases from V and 5 from J; bases not matched to a gene: 9. CDR1 is MNHEY and CDR2 is SMNVEV in the germline V gene (reference sequence). The CDR3 has 15 amino acids. CDR3 loop: CASSFDKGQQYGYTF. In nucleotides, the CDR3 is TGTGCCAGCAGTTTCGATAAGGGACAGCAATATGGCTACACCTTC.

V usage is TRBV5-1 and J usage is TRBJ1-2; D gene ambiguous. Germline V gene lookup returns CDR1 SGHRS and CDR2 YFSETQ. The CDR3 is made up of 14 amino acids. V dropped 0 bases and J dropped 0 bases, with 6 bases sitting between them. CDR3 residues: CASSLEPANYGYTF. The CDR3 DNA sequence: TGCGCCAGCAGCTTGGAGCCGGCTAACTATGGCTACACCTTC.

This chain links TRBV28 with TRBJ1-4; 7 nucleotides line up with TRBD1. The V and J ends lost 5 bases and 7 bases, in that order; junction bases with no gene match: 4. Germline CDR1 MDHEN, CDR2 SYDVKM. CDR3 length: 13 amino acids. The CDR3 DNA reads as TGTGCCAGCAGTCCCGGACAGGCTGAAAAACTGTTTTTT. Its protein is CASSPGQAEKLFF. Variable domain in full (rest from reference TRBV28 and TRBJ1-4): DVKVTQSSRYLVKRTGEKVFLECVQDMDHENMFWYRQDPGLGLRLIYFSYDVKMKEKGDIPEGYSVSREKKERFSLILESASTNQTSMYLCASSPGQAEKLFFGSGTQLSVL.

This sequence joins TRBV2 and TRBJ2-1; 10 bases match TRBD2. The germline CDR1 and CDR2 sequences are SNHLY and FYNNEI. The CDR3 is made up of 15 amino acids. V lost 6 bases to trimming and J lost 2 bases; unmatched junction nucleotides: 4. CDR3 DNA: TGTGCCAGCAGAGCCGGGACTAGCGCCTACAATGAGCAGTTCTTC. Translated: CASRAGTSAYNEQFF.

This clone has just one count. Other nucleotide sequences in the sample specify the same CDR3. The chain links TRBV30 to TRBJ1-2, with D perhaps matching TRBD1 (6 bases). Germline CDR1 and CDR2: GTSNPN and SVGIG (reference sequence). Trimming took off 0 bases at V and 4 bases at J, with 12 bases between the two ends. This CDR3 has 14 residues. The CDR3, as DNA: TGTGCCTGGAGTGTAGGGGGGGCTGGCTATGGCTACACCTTC. As protein: CAWSVGGAGYGYTF. Drawing the rest from reference TRBV30 and TRBJ1-2, the complete variable domain is SQTIHQWPATLVQPVGSPLSLECTVEGTSNPNLYWYRQAAGRGLQLLFYSVGIGQISSEVPQNLSASRPQDRQFILSSKKLLLSDSGFYLCAWSVGGAGYGYTFGSGTRLTVV.